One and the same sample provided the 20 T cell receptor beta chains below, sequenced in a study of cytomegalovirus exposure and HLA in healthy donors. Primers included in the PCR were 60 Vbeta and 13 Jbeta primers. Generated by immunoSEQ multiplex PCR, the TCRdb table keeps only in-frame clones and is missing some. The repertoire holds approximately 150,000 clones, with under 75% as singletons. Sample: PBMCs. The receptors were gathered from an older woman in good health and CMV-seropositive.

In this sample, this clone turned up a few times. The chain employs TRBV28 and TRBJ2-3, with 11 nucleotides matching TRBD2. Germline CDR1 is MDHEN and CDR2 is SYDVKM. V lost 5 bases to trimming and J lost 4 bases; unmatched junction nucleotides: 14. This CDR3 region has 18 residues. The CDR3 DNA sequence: TGTGCCAGCAGTGGGAGGGGTAGCGGGAGGGCTAGCGCAGATACGCAGTATTTT. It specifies CASSGRGSGRASADTQYF. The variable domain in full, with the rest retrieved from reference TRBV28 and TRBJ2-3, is DVKVTQSSRYLVKRTGEKVFLECVQDMDHENMFWYRQDPGLGLRLIYFSYDVKMKEKGDIPEGYSVSREKKERFSLILESASTNQTSMYLCASSGRGSGRASADTQYFGPGTRLTVL.

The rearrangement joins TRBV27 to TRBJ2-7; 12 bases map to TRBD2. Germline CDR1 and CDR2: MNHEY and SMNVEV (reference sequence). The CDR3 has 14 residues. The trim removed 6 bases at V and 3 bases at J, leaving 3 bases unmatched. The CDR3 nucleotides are TGTGCCAGCAGGAGGACTAGCGGGATCTACGAGCAGTACTTC. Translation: CASRRTSGIYEQYF.

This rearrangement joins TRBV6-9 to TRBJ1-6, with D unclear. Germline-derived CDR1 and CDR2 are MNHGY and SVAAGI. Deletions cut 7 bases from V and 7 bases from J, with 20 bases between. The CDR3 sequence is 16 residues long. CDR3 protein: CASTTRFLSANSPLHF. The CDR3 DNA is TGTGCCAGCACCACTCGGTTTCTAAGCGCCAATTCACCCCTCCACTTT.

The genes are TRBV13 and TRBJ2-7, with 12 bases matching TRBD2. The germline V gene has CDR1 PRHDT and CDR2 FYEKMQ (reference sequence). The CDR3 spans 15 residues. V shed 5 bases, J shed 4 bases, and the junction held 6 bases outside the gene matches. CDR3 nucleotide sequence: TGTGCCAGCAGCCCTCGACTAGCGGGAGTTTACGAGCAGTACTTC. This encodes CASSPRLAGVYEQYF.

This CDR3 is CASSLRGSETQYF. CDR3 sequence (DNA): TGTGCCAGCAGCTTGAGAGGGTCAGAGACCCAGTACTTC. The rearrangement joins TRBV5-6 to TRBJ2-5, with D perhaps TRBD2 (5 bases). Germline-derived CDR1 and CDR2 are SGHDT and YYEEEE. The CDR3 runs 13 residues. Trimming pared 1 base from V and 4 bases from J, leaving 8 bases between.

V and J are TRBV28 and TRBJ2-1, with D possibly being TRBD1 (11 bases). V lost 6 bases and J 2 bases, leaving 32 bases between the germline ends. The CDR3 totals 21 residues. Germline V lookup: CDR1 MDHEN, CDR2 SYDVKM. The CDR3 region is CASRGTGGGLAVIAPYNEQFF. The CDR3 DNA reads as TGTGCCAGCAGGGGGACAGGGGGAGGACTAGCGGTAATAGCGCCCTACAATGAGCAGTTCTTC.

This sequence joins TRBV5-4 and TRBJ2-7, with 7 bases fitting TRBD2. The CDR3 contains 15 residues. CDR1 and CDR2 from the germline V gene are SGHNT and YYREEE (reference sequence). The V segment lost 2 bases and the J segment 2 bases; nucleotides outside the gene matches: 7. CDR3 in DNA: TGTGCCAGCAGCTTCGGGGCGGGGAGGGCCTACGAGCAGTACTTC. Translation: CASSFGAGRAYEQYF. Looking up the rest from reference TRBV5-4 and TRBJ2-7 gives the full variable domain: ETGVTQSPTHLIKTRGQQVTLRCSSQSGHNTVSWYQQALGQGPQFIFQYYREEENGRGNFPPRFSGLQFPNYSSELNVNALELDDSALYLCASSFGAGRAYEQYFGPGTRLTVT.

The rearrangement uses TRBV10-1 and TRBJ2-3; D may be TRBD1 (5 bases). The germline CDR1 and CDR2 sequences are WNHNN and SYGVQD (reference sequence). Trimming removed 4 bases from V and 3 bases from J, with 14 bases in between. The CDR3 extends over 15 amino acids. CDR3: CASSGWGLSTDTQYF. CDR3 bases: TGCGCCAGCAGTGGATGGGGCCTGAGTACAGATACGCAGTATTTT.

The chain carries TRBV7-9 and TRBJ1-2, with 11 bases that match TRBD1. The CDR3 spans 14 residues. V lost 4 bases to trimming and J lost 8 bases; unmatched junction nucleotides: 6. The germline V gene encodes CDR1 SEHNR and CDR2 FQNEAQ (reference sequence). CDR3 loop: CASSSGTGGEGYTF. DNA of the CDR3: TGTGCCAGCAGCTCCGGGACAGGGGGTGAAGGCTACACCTTC.

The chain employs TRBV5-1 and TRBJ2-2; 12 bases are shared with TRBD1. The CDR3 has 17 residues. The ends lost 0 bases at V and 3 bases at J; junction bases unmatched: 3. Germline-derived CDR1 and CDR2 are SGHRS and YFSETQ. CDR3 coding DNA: TGCGCCAGCAGCTTGGTTGGGACAGGGGGCTACACCGGGGAGCTGTTTTTT. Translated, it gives CASSLVGTGGYTGELFF.

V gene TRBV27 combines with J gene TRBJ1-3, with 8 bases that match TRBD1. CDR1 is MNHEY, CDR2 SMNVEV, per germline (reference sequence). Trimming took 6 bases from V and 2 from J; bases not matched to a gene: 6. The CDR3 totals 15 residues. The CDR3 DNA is TGTGCCAGCAGACCTCAGGGGGCAGCTGGAAACACCATATATTTT. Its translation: CASRPQGAAGNTIYF.

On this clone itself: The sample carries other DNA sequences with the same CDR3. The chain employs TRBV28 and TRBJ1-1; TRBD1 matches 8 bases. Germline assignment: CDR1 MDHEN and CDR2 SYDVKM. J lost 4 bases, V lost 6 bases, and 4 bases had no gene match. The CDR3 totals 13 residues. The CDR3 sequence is CASSFTGGTEAFF. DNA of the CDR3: TGTGCCAGCAGCTTTACAGGGGGCACTGAAGCTTTCTTT.

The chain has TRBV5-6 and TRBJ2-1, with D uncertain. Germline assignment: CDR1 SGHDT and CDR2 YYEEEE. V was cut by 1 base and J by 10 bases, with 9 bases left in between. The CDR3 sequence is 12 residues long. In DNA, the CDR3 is TGTGCCAGCAGCTTGAACGCCAGGGAGCAGTTCTTC. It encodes CASSLNAREQFF.

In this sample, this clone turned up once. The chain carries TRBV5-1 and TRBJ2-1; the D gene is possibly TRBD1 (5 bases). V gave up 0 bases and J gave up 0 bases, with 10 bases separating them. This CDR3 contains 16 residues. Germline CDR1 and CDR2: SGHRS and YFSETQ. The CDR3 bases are TGCGCCAGCAGCTTGGAGGGGTTGAACTCCTACAATGAGCAGTTCTTC. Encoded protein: CASSLEGLNSYNEQFF.

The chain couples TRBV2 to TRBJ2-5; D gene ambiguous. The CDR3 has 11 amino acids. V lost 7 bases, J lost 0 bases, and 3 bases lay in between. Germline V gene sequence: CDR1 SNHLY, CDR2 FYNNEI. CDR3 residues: CASTYQETQYF. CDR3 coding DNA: TGTGCCAGCACGTACCAAGAGACCCAGTACTTC.

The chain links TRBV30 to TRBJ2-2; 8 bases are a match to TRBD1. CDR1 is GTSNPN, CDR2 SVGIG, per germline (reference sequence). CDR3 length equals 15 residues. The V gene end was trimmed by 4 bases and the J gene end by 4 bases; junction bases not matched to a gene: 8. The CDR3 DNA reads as TGTGCCTGGAAACTTGGGCAGGGGGCCACCGGGGAGCTGTTTTTT. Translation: CAWKLGQGATGELFF.

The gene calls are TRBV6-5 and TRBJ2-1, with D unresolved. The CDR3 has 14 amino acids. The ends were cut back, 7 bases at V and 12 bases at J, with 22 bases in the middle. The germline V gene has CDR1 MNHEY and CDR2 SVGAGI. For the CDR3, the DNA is TGTGCCAGCACCTCCCGACTCGGCAAGTCTGTGCAGTTCTTC. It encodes CASTSRLGKSVQFF.

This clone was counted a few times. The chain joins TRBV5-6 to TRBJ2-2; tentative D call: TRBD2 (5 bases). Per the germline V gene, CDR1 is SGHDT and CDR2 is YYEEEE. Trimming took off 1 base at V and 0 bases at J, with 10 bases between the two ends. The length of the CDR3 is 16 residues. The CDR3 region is CASSLLRGSNTGELFF. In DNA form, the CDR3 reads TGTGCCAGCAGCTTGTTAAGAGGGTCGAACACCGGGGAGCTGTTTTTT.

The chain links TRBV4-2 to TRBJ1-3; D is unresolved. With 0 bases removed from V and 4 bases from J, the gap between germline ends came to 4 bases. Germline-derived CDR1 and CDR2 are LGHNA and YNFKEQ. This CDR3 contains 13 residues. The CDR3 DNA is TGTGCCAGCAGCCAAGAACAGGGAAACACCATATATTTT. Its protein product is CASSQEQGNTIYF.

Here the CDR3 reads CASSILAGGKDTQYF. In nucleotides, the CDR3 is TGTGCCAGCAGCATACTAGCGGGAGGAAAAGATACGCAGTATTTT. The chain carries TRBV28 and TRBJ2-3, with 12 nucleotides matching TRBD2. V trimming: 6 bases; J trimming: 5 bases; junction bases outside the gene matches: 6. The germline CDR1 and CDR2 sequences are MDHEN and SYDVKM. The length of the CDR3 is 15 residues.